The next 25 T cell receptor beta chains were all read from a single sample in a study of response to subunit inactivated influenza vaccine. Each CDR3 protein gets one entry after TCRdb re-called the RT-PCR reads with MiXCR. This sample has around 190,000 distinct CDR3 sequences; roughly 14% occur once, and the top ten carry approximately 27%. The sample in question was CD8+ T cells sorted from PBMCs, obtained 5 to 6 days after vaccination. The receptors shown here come from a man aged 50 to 60 who received an inactivated influenza vaccine.

The V call is TRBV4-3, the J call TRBJ2-7; D gene unclear. With 3 bases removed from V and 5 bases from J, the gap between germline ends came to 17 bases. Germline V gene lookup returns CDR1 LGHNA and CDR2 YSLEER. There are 15 residues in the CDR3. The CDR3, as DNA: TGCGCCAGCAGCCAGGTGGTATGGGTTTATCACGAGCAGTACTTC. Translation: CASSQVVWVYHEQYF.

This clonotype has at least ten counts. The chain recombines TRBV5-6 with TRBJ2-1; no clear D. Germline CDR1 SGHDT, CDR2 YYEEEE. The V and J ends lost 6 bases and 6 bases respectively, with 10 bases between them. This CDR3 contains 12 residues. CDR3 sequence reads: CASTTLFNEQFF. The CDR3, as DNA: TGTGCCAGCACTACCCTGTTCAATGAGCAGTTCTTC.

The chain has TRBV5-6 and TRBJ2-7; 8 bases are a match to TRBD2. CDR3 size: 16 residues. Germline trimming cut 2 bases from V and 4 bases from J; bases unmatched to any gene: 11. Looked up from germline, CDR1 is SGHDT and CDR2 is YYEEEE. The CDR3 DNA is TGTGCCAGCAGCTTTAGGTCGGGAGGGTTTATTTACGAGCAGTACTTC. It is translated as CASSFRSGGFIYEQYF.

This clonotype showed up just a few times. The chain links TRBV4-1 to TRBJ2-4, with 7 bases that match TRBD1. With V trimmed by 4 bases and J by 0 bases, 15 bases remained unmatched. Per the germline V gene, CDR1 is MGHRA and CDR2 is YSYEKL. This CDR3 has 19 residues. The CDR3 reads CASSPLGQIATLAKNIQYF. CDR3 nucleotide sequence: TGCGCCAGCAGCCCTTTGGGACAGATTGCTACTCTAGCCAAAAACATTCAGTACTTC.

This clonotype was detected only a few times. The rearrangement links TRBV29-1 to TRBJ2-1; TRBD1 or TRBD2 may be the D gene (5 bases each). Germline V gene lookup returns CDR1 SQVTM and CDR2 ANQGSEA. This CDR3 has 14 amino acids. Trimming left V 4 bases short and J 0 bases short, with 10 bases between. The CDR3 nucleotides are TGCAGCGTTGTGCCAGGGAGCTCCTACAATGAGCAGTTCTTC. This sequence encodes CSVVPGSSYNEQFF.

This clonotype showed up many times. This chain joins TRBV7-9 and TRBJ2-7; 7 nucleotides match TRBD1. V lost 5 bases, J lost 4 bases, and 2 bases stayed unmatched. In germline, CDR1 is SEHNR, CDR2 FQNEAQ (reference sequence). This CDR3 comprises 12 residues. CDR3 nucleotide sequence: TGTGCCAGCAGCCCAGGGGGTTACGAGCAGTACTTC. Translation gives CASSPGGYEQYF. The variable domain in full, completed from reference TRBV7-9 and TRBJ2-7, reads DTGVSQNPRHKITKRGQNVTFRCDPISEHNRLYWYRQTLGQGPEFLTYFQNEAQLEKSRLLSDRFSAERPKGSFSTLEIQRTEQGDSAMYLCASSPGGYEQYFGPGTRLTVT.

V is TRBV11-2 and J is TRBJ2-3; 9 bases line up with TRBD1. This CDR3 is built from 16 residues. V gave up 4 bases and J gave up 5 bases; unmatched junction bases: 10. Germline lookup yields CDR1 SGHAT and CDR2 FQNNGV. CDR3 DNA sequence: TGTGCCAGCAGCTGGGGACAGGGCTTCTCAATAGATACGCAGTATTTT. Protein product: CASSWGQGFSIDTQYF.

This clonotype was found a few times. V is TRBV7-8 and J is TRBJ2-5; D is perhaps TRBD1 (6 bases). From germline, CDR1 is SGHVS and CDR2 FQNEAQ. Trimming pared 1 base from V and 1 base from J, leaving 7 bases between. The length of the CDR3 is 14 residues. CDR3 region: CASSLEDSQETQYF. CDR3 bases: TGTGCCAGCAGCTTAGAGGACAGCCAAGAGACCCAGTACTTC.

The V call is TRBV3-1, the J call TRBJ2-7; D might be TRBD1 (5 bases). There are 12 residues in the CDR3. Trimming cost V 2 bases and J 6 bases, with 8 bases left between them. Germline V gene sequence: CDR1 LGHDT, CDR2 YNNKEL (reference sequence). CDR3 loop: CASSQQGSEQYF. The CDR3, as DNA: TGTGCCAGCAGCCAACAGGGCTCCGAGCAGTACTTC.

This clonotype showed up many times. The rearrangement uses TRBV27 and TRBJ2-3; D gene ambiguous. The CDR3 covers 15 residues. Germline CDR1 and CDR2: MNHEY and SMNVEV (reference sequence). Trimming removed 5 bases at V and 2 bases at J, with 14 bases between. Here the CDR3 reads CASSPTGYHTDTQYF. CDR3 in DNA: TGTGCCAGCAGTCCCACGGGCTACCACACAGATACGCAGTATTTT.

The chain is built from TRBV29-1 and TRBJ2-1; D may be TRBD2 (6 bases). Germline-derived CDR1 and CDR2 are SQVTM and ANQGSEA. The CDR3 has 14 amino acids. V was trimmed by 7 bases and J by 7 bases, leaving 20 bases between them. CDR3: CSASRTSKGNEQFF. The CDR3 nucleotides are TGCAGCGCATCCCGAACTAGCAAGGGGAATGAGCAGTTCTTC.

CDR3 residues: CASSDGLAGSETQYF. In DNA form, the CDR3 reads TGTGCCAGCAGTGACGGACTAGCGGGATCAGAGACCCAGTACTTC. The gene calls are TRBV3-1 and TRBJ2-5; 12 bases map to TRBD2. The CDR3 consists of 15 residues. Germline lookup yields CDR1 LGHDT and CDR2 YNNKEL (reference sequence). J gave up 4 bases and V 6 bases, and 6 bases lay outside the gene matches.

This clonotype has just a few counts. This chain uses TRBV7-2 with TRBJ2-1, with D possibly being TRBD2 (6 bases). Germline V gene sequence: CDR1 SGHTA, CDR2 FQGNSA. Trimming left V 5 bases short and J 8 bases short, with 25 bases between. The CDR3 covers 17 residues. The CDR3 reads CASSRFVASELLDEQFF. CDR3 nucleotides: TGTGCCAGCAGCCGATTTGTGGCTAGCGAATTGTTGGATGAGCAGTTCTTC.

This clonotype is judged medium-sized. The J gene is TRBJ2-7, the V gene TRBV29-1, with D possibly being TRBD1 or TRBD2 (7 bases each). Germline V lookup: CDR1 SQVTM, CDR2 ANQGSEA. Trimming stripped 3 bases from V and 4 bases from J, with 19 bases between. The CDR3 extends over 15 amino acids. The CDR3, as DNA: TGCAGCGTTGAGAGCAGGGGGGGCGGTTTGTACGAGCAGTACTTC. As protein: CSVESRGGGLYEQYF.

This clonotype has a handful of counts. This chain connects TRBV20-1 to TRBJ2-7, with D uncertain. This CDR3 has 13 residues. Trimming left V 0 bases short and J 3 bases short, with 9 bases between. Per the germline V gene, CDR1 is DFQATT and CDR2 is SNEGSKA (reference sequence). Here the CDR3 reads CSARDPPHYEQYF. CDR3 nucleotides: TGCAGTGCTAGAGATCCCCCCCACTACGAGCAGTACTTC.

This clonotype was observed at least ten times. The chain carries TRBV12-3 or TRBV12-4 and TRBJ2-1, with TRBD1 matching 9 bases. CDR3 size: 14 residues. V trimming: 5 bases; J trimming: 6 bases; junction bases outside the gene matches: 5. The CDR3 DNA follows: TGTGCCAGCAGTCGGACAGGGGAAGCCAATGAGCAGTTCTTC. Protein sequence: CASSRTGEANEQFF.

This clonotype was seen at least ten times. The chain uses TRBV4-1 and TRBJ2-1, with D possibly matching TRBD1 (5 bases). Germline CDR1 MGHRA, CDR2 YSYEKL. The CDR3 loop spans 13 amino acids. V was clipped by 2 bases and J by 8 bases, with 10 bases between them. CDR3 in DNA: TGCGCCAGCAGCCAAATGTACAGGTATGAGCAGTTCTTC. It translates to CASSQMYRYEQFF.

Only one count was recorded for this clonotype. The V call is TRBV6-5, the J call TRBJ1-5; a weak D match, TRBD1 (6 bases). The V and J ends lost 2 bases and 0 bases respectively, with 11 bases between them. CDR3 length: 16 amino acids. The germline CDR1 and CDR2 sequences are MNHEY and SVGAGI. CDR3 sequence reads: CASSYRTDYSNQPQHF. CDR3 nucleotide sequence: TGTGCCAGCAGTTACCGGACAGACTATAGCAATCAGCCCCAGCATTTT.

The J gene is TRBJ2-7, the V gene TRBV7-8, with TRBD2 identical over 7 bases. The CDR3 covers 11 residues. With 5 bases clipped from V and 7 bases from J, the junction kept 2 bases outside the gene matches. Germline V gene sequence: CDR1 SGHVS, CDR2 FQNEAQ. The CDR3 sequence is CASSGRGEQYF. CDR3 bases: TGTGCCAGCAGCGGGAGGGGAGAGCAGTACTTC.

The chain uses TRBV7-9 and TRBJ2-1; 7 nucleotides match TRBD2. The CDR3 is 13 amino acids. CDR1 SEHNR and CDR2 FQNEAQ come from the germline V gene (reference sequence). Losses at the gene ends were 8 bases for V and 12 bases for J; bases not matched to a gene: 13. The CDR3 region has the DNA TGTGCCAGCGGCTCGGGACTCGCGGGAGTGCAGTTCTTC. It translates to CASGSGLAGVQFF.

This clonotype was observed a few times. V and J are TRBV7-9 and TRBJ1-1, with unresolved D. Germline values: CDR1 SEHNR, CDR2 FQNEAQ (reference sequence). Trimming removed 5 bases at V and 8 bases at J, with 12 bases between. This CDR3 region has 12 residues. DNA for the CDR3: TGTGCCAGCAGCCCGGGTTCTACCGAAGCTTTCTTT. It yields the protein CASSPGSTEAFF.

The J gene is TRBJ2-6, the V gene TRBV27, with D possibly TRBD1 on 6 matching bases. The CDR3 totals 17 residues. Trimming stripped 3 bases from V and 0 bases from J, with 12 bases between. From germline, CDR1 is MNHEY and CDR2 SMNVEV (reference sequence). The DNA for the CDR3 is TGTGCCAGCAGTTTCAGGGGATATAGCTCTGGGGCCAACGTCCTGACTTTC. This encodes CASSFRGYSSGANVLTF.

This clonotype was seen a few times. The CDR3 reads CSVDPSRGAPETQYF. The CDR3 DNA reads TGCAGCGTCGACCCCTCCCGGGGAGCTCCAGAGACCCAGTACTTC. The chain uses TRBV29-1 and TRBJ2-5; possible D gene TRBD2, 5 bases. Trimming stripped 6 bases from V and 4 bases from J, with 21 bases between. There are 15 residues in the CDR3. Germline CDR1 is SQVTM and CDR2 is ANQGSEA.

In its sample, this clonotype was seen a few times. The chain has TRBV29-1 and TRBJ2-7; no firm D call. Germline V lookup: CDR1 SQVTM, CDR2 ANQGSEA. The length of the CDR3 is 15 residues. The V end was cut by 2 bases, the J end by 0 bases, with 14 bases between. CDR3 sequence (DNA): TGCAGCGTTGAAATATGGGCAGGTCACTCCTACGAGCAGTACTTC. It codes for CSVEIWAGHSYEQYF.

The rearrangement uses TRBV2 and TRBJ2-3, with 8 positions matching TRBD1. CDR1 and CDR2 (germline): SNHLY, FYNNEI. Unmatched junction bases numbered 9, after V lost 2 bases and J lost 2 bases. The CDR3 runs 17 residues. The CDR3 loop reads CASSESATGDLTDTQYF. CDR3 sequence (DNA): TGTGCCAGCAGTGAAAGCGCGACAGGGGATCTCACAGATACGCAGTATTTT. Full variable domain (missing parts from reference TRBV2 and TRBJ2-3): EPEVTQTPSHQVTQMGQEVILRCVPISNHLYFYWYRQILGQKVEFLVSFYNNEISEKSEIFDDQFSVERPDGSNFTLKIRSTKLEDSAMYFCASSESATGDLTDTQYFGPGTRLTVL.